This TCR beta chain is drawn from a study of blood T cell repertoires in COVID-19. The V end lost 4 bases, the J end lost 2 bases, and 13 bases lay between the germline ends. Germline CDR1 SGHRS, CDR2 YFSETQ. CDR3 length: 14 residues. The protocol was immunoSEQ multiplex PCR, while the TCRdb copy is restricted to in-frame clones and leaves out a portion. The repertoire holds around 250,000 clones, with approximately 85% as singletons. The chain is built from TRBV5-1 and TRBJ2-7; D is perhaps TRBD2 (5 bases). This TCR derives from a woman between 45 and 60 years old who had recovered from COVID-19. Input material: PBMCs or T cells enriched from blood (not recorded which). This chain's CDR3 is CASSLEARAYEQYF. As DNA, the CDR3 is TGCGCCAGCAGCCTGGAGGCTAGAGCCTACGAGCAGTACTTC.